Listed below are T cell receptor beta chains from one sample, sequenced in a study of cytomegalovirus exposure and HLA in healthy donors. Here immunoSEQ multiplex PCR was the method, and the copy in TCRdb shows in-frame clones only, minus some. The table lists more than 85,000 clones, under 85% of them singletons. Sample: PBMCs. These receptors all come from a woman between 50 and 59 years old in good health and CMV-seropositive. Both conserved end residues are part of each CDR3. Each record gives: V gene, J gene, CDR3 protein.

V: TRBV25-1; J: TRBJ1-1; CDR3: CASSALYTEAFF
V: TRBV10-3; J: TRBJ2-1; CDR3: CAIRGATRSQGGEQFF
V: TRBV9; J: TRBJ1-5; CDR3: CASSVGAGRNQPQHF
V: TRBV5-1; J: TRBJ2-3; CDR3: CASSLRDTQYF
V: TRBV5-1; J: TRBJ1-1; CDR3: CASSYSSTTEAFF
V: TRBV6-5; J: TRBJ1-2; CDR3: CASSYYGTGNYGYTF
V: TRBV29-1; J: TRBJ2-5; CDR3: CSVGGLAGGREQYF
V: TRBV14; J: TRBJ2-1; CDR3: CASSPTMVEQFF
V: TRBV7-2; J: TRBJ2-3; CDR3: CASSTLAGGTDTQYF
V: TRBV2; J: TRBJ2-2; CDR3: CASSPSGGPNGELFF
V: TRBV29-1; J: TRBJ2-7; CDR3: CSVESGQGVNEQYF
V: TRBV19; J: TRBJ2-7; CDR3: CASTPRGVSGSFYEQYF
V: TRBV7-3; J: TRBJ2-3; CDR3: CASSLAPAGATDTQYF
V: TRBV7-2; J: TRBJ2-3; CDR3: CASSAWTRGTDTQYF
V: TRBV19; J: TRBJ1-3; CDR3: CASSLNRGPGNTIYF
V: TRBV14; J: TRBJ2-3; CDR3: CASSRGLAGGITDTQYF
V: TRBV5-1; J: TRBJ2-1; CDR3: CASSFPGLAGGRNEQFF
V: TRBV7-2; J: TRBJ2-2; CDR3: CASSQDRGTGELFF
V: TRBV11-3; J: TRBJ2-3; CDR3: CASSSGLRGGVTDTQYF
V: TRBV5-4; J: TRBJ2-6; CDR3: CASSPRTGRGSGANGLTF
V: TRBV20-1; J: TRBJ2-1; CDR3: CSASAGDEQFF
V: TRBV7-8; J: TRBJ2-5; CDR3: CASSLEIPGTGRETQYF
V: TRBV5-8; J: TRBJ1-4; CDR3: CASSPRDRGRGNEKLFF
V: TRBV5-5; J: TRBJ2-7; CDR3: CASSLVASGRVAYEQYF
V: TRBV9; J: TRBJ2-7; CDR3: CASSVDLAGDRAYEQYF
V: TRBV5-1; J: TRBJ1-1; CDR3: CASSWTEPSNTEAFF
V: TRBV5-1; J: TRBJ2-2; CDR3: CASSLNTGELFF
V: TRBV18; J: TRBJ2-7; CDR3: CASSPPGGRGDSYEQYF
V: TRBV6-1; J: TRBJ2-7; CDR3: CASRTGEHGSNEQYF